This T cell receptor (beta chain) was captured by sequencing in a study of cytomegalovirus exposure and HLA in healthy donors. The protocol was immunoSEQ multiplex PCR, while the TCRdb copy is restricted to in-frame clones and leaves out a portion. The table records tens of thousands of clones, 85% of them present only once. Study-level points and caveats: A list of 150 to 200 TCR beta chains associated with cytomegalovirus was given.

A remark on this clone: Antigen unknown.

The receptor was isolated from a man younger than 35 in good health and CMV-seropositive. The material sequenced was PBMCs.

CDR3 loop: CASSQGQNDEQFF. DNA of the CDR3: TGTGCCAGCAGCCAAGGACAGAACGATGAGCAGTTCTTC. V usage is TRBV4-2 and J usage is TRBJ2-1, with a weak D call TRBD1 (5 bases). This CDR3 has 13 amino acids. V was cut by 1 base and J by 8 bases, with 9 bases left in between. The germline gives CDR1 LGHNA, CDR2 YNFKEQ.